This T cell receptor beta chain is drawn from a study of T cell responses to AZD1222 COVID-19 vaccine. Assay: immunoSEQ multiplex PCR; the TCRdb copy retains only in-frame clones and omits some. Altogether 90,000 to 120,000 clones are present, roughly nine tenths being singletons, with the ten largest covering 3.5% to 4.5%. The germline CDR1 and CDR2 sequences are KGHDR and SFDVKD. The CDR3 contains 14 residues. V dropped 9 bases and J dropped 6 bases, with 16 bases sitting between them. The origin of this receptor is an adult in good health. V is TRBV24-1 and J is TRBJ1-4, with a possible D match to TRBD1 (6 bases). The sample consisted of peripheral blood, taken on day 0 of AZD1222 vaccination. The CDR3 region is CATLADSKDEKLFF. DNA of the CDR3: TGTGCCACCCTCGCGGACAGTAAGGATGAAAAACTGTTTTTT.